The source of this T cell receptor beta chain is a study of human T cells and chemical hapten exposure. The overall study: Diagnoses of alopecia areata, totalis or universalis occurred in mostly female patients. Whole-study findings and limits: The formation of large CDR3 similarity clusters by expanded TCRs significantly exceeded that of controls.

Specified time point: patch test 1, 2 weeks after DPC sensitization. Treatment meaning: therapeutic diphenylcyclopropenone sensitization with weekly scalp DPC. Patients had alopecia, were aged 18 to 70, and were not pregnant. The germline V gene encodes CDR1 LGHNT and CDR2 FRNRAP. Unmatched junction bases numbered 13, after V lost 7 bases and J lost 7 bases. CDR3 length: 15 amino acids. This clonotype was observed a handful of times. As yet, its antigen is unknown. Per the authors' pipeline: A typical sample had roughly 91,000 TCRs, with roughly 23,224 to 690,600 overall. TCRdb redid the calling of the RACE reads with MiXCR, one entry per CDR3 protein. The V and J calls, along with clone size, are taken from TCRdb and not from the paper's own processing. The sample shows roughly 180,000 distinct CDR3 sequences, around 20% of them seen only once.

The chain is built from TRBV12-5 and TRBJ2-1, with TRBD1 matching over 7 bases. The sequenced sample was whole blood, obtained in connection with sensitization to the hapten diphenylcyclopropenone (DPC). This receptor was taken from a woman between 50 and 59 years old with alopecia areata. Some clones in this sample may be carry-over from other donors' samples. Here the CDR3 reads CASVSLDRVINEQFF. CDR3 sequence (DNA): TGTGCTAGTGTTTCCCTTGACAGGGTAATAAATGAGCAGTTCTTC.